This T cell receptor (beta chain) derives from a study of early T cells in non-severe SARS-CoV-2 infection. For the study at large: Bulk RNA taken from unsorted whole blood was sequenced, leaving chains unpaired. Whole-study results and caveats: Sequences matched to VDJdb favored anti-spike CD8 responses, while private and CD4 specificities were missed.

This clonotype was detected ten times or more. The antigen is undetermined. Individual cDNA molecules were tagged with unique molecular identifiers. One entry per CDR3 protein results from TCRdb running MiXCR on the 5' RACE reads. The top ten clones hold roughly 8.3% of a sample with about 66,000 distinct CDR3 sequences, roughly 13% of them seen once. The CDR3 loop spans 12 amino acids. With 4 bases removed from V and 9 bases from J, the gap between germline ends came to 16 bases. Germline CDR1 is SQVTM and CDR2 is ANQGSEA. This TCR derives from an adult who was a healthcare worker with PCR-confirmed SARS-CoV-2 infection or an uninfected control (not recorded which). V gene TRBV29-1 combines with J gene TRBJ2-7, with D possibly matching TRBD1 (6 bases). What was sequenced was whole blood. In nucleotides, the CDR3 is TGCAGCGTTGTTAAGGGGGATAAGGGGCAGTACTTC. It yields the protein CSVVKGDKGQYF.